Shown below are 20 T cell receptor beta chains from a single sample sequenced in a study of response to subunit inactivated influenza vaccine. TCRdb re-called the RT-PCR reads with MiXCR, one entry per CDR3 protein. In the table there are 650,000 to 800,000 distinct CDR3 sequences, approximately 15% of which are singletons. The source material was PBMCs from blood, sampled 14 to 15 days before vaccination. All receptors come from a man aged 50 or older who received an inactivated influenza vaccine.

This clonotype was detected many times. The chain links TRBV2 to TRBJ2-1; TRBD1 aligns across 7 bases. The CDR3 runs to 15 residues. The germline V gene encodes CDR1 SNHLY and CDR2 FYNNEI. The V and J ends lost 5 bases and 1 base, in that order; junction bases with no gene match: 5. CDR3 loop: CASSLGTASYNEQFF. The CDR3 bases are TGTGCCAGCAGTCTGGGGACAGCATCCTACAATGAGCAGTTCTTC.

This clonotype occurred many times. The genes are TRBV7-9 and TRBJ2-3; D possibly corresponds to TRBD2 (6 bases). Germline lookup yields CDR1 SEHNR and CDR2 FQNEAQ (reference sequence). Trimming cost V 4 bases and J 2 bases, with 13 bases left between them. The CDR3 has 15 amino acids. CDR3 sequence reads: CASSWGGGDTDTQYF. The CDR3 region has the DNA TGTGCCAGCAGCTGGGGAGGAGGAGACACAGATACGCAGTATTTT.

This chain connects TRBV5-5 to TRBJ1-1, with D possibly matching TRBD1 (6 bases). With 4 bases removed from V and 4 bases from J, the gap between germline ends came to 14 bases. Germline CDR1 SGHKS, CDR2 YYEKEE (reference sequence). The CDR3 is 14 residues long. CDR3 DNA: TGTGCCAGCAGCCACATGGACAGCTTCACTGAAGCTTTCTTT. This translates into CASSHMDSFTEAFF. The entire variable domain, with the rest obtained from reference TRBV5-5 and TRBJ1-1, is as follows: DAGVTQSPTHLIKTRGQQVTLRCSPISGHKSVSWYQQVLGQGPQFIFQYYEKEERGRGNFPDRFSARQFPNYSSELNVNALLLGDSALYLCASSHMDSFTEAFFGQGTRLTVV.

The DNA for the CDR3 is TGTGCCAGCAGCCAAGGGCACAGGGGGGCTGGGGCCAACGTCCTGACTTTC. The encoded protein is CASSQGHRGAGANVLTF. The chain carries TRBV3-1 and TRBJ2-6; 8 positions agree with TRBD1. This CDR3 is 17 amino acids long. Germline-derived CDR1 and CDR2 are LGHDT and YNNKEL (reference sequence). The junction had 4 bases not matched to a gene; V was cut back by 1 base and J by 2 bases.

The chain combines TRBV7-2 with TRBJ2-3, with D possibly being TRBD1 (8 bases). CDR1 and CDR2 from the germline V gene are SGHTA and FQGNSA. This CDR3 is built from 13 residues. V lost 7 bases and J 4 bases, leaving 12 bases between the germline ends. DNA of the CDR3: TGTGCCAGCAACACAGGGGGGGCAGATACGCAGTATTTT. As protein: CASNTGGADTQYF.

This clonotype was detected a few times. The chain joins TRBV15 to TRBJ2-2; a weak D match, TRBD2 (6 bases). The ends were cut back, 5 bases at V and 0 bases at J, with 13 bases in the middle. Per the germline V gene, CDR1 is LNHNV and CDR2 is YYDKDF (reference sequence). The CDR3 contains 16 residues. The CDR3 DNA reads TGTGCCACCAGCGGAGGGATCGGGACGAACACCGGGGAGCTGTTTTTT. Amino acids: CATSGGIGTNTGELFF.

The rearrangement uses TRBV5-1 and TRBJ2-5; TRBD1 matches at 7 bases. CDR3 length: 15 amino acids. Trimming removed 1 base from V and 5 bases from J; junction bases left unmatched: 8. Germline CDR1 and CDR2: SGHRS and YFSETQ. The CDR3 region has the DNA TGCGCCAGCAGCTTGCTCGCGACAGGGACGGAGACCCAGTACTTC. It specifies CASSLLATGTETQYF.

A word on this clonotype: A single base separates this from a much larger clone, so it may be a read error. This rearrangement joins TRBV7-2 to TRBJ2-1; 10 positions agree with TRBD2. This CDR3 region has 17 residues. J gave up 3 bases and V 7 bases, and 12 bases lay outside the gene matches. The germline V gene encodes CDR1 SGHTA and CDR2 FQGNSA. The CDR3 DNA reads TGTGCCAGCATCTTTCGCAGGACTAGCGGCGTCTACAATGAGCAGTTCTTC. This encodes CASIFRRTSGVYNEQFF. The variable domain in full, completed from reference TRBV7-2 and TRBJ2-1, reads GAGVSQSPSNKVTEKGKDVELRCDPISGHTALYWYRQSLGQGLEFLIYFQGNSAPDKSGLPSDRFSAERTGGSVSTLTIQRTQQEDSAVYLCASIFRRTSGVYNEQFFGPGTRLTVL.

The rearrangement links TRBV7-3 to TRBJ2-2; weak D call: TRBD2 (5 bases). Germline lookup yields CDR1 SGHTA and CDR2 FQGTGA. Trimming left V 1 base short and J 3 bases short, with 9 bases between. The CDR3 covers 15 residues. The CDR3 spells CASSLRGGYTGELFF. The CDR3 nucleotides read TGTGCCAGCAGCTTAAGAGGCGGGTACACCGGGGAGCTGTTTTTT.

The chain has TRBV6-6 and TRBJ2-7, with D hard to call. The germline CDR1 and CDR2 sequences are MNHNY and SVGAGI (reference sequence). Trimming pared 2 bases from V and 2 bases from J, leaving 4 bases between. This CDR3 spans 12 amino acids. The CDR3 DNA is TGTGCCAGCAGTTACGTGGCCTACGAGCAGTACTTC. Its translation is CASSYVAYEQYF.

This chain links TRBV18 with TRBJ2-5, with a possible D match to TRBD2 (6 bases). Trimming took off 3 bases at V and 3 bases at J, with 11 bases between the two ends. The CDR3 is made up of 14 amino acids. Germline V gives CDR1 KGHSH, CDR2 LQKENI. CDR3 nucleotides: TGTGCCAGCTCACCGGGACTCCCGGAAGAGACCCAGTACTTC. It is translated as CASSPGLPEETQYF.

This clonotype has just a few counts. V is TRBV18 and J is TRBJ1-6, with TRBD1 as a possible D gene (5 bases). The CDR3 consists of 16 residues. The ends were cut back, 3 bases at V and 7 bases at J, with 16 bases in the middle. Germline V CDR1 and CDR2: KGHSH, LQKENI. CDR3 sequence (DNA): TGTGCCAGCTCACCGCCTGTCCGGGGCCCAAATTCACCCCTCCACTTT. This translates into CASSPPVRGPNSPLHF.

In its sample, this clonotype was seen many times. The DNA for the CDR3 is TGCGCCAGCAGCCAGGGGGTCCGGACAGGGGTGCACGAGCAGTACTTC. Encoded protein: CASSQGVRTGVHEQYF. The V and J genes are TRBV4-3 and TRBJ2-7; 9 bases are a match to TRBD1. Looked up from germline, CDR1 is LGHNA and CDR2 is YSLEER. CDR3 size: 16 residues. The J segment lost 5 bases and the V segment lost 3 bases, leaving 11 bases of the junction unmatched.

The chain has TRBV7-2 and TRBJ2-7; 9 bases agree with TRBD2. The V gene's germline CDR1 is SGHTA and CDR2 FQGNSA. V shed 5 bases and J 4 bases; nucleotides not matched to a gene: 9. The CDR3 contains 15 residues. The CDR3 coding sequence is TGTGCCAGCAGCCCCTCCGGGACTAGCATGTACGAGCAGTACTTC. Translated, it gives CASSPSGTSMYEQYF.

This clonotype was counted a few times. The chain combines TRBV7-9 with TRBJ2-5, with 12 bases that match TRBD2. Germline V gene sequence: CDR1 SEHNR, CDR2 FQNEAQ (reference sequence). V was pared by 5 bases and J by 5 bases, with 6 bases of the junction left unmatched. This CDR3 is 15 amino acids long. In nucleotides, the CDR3 is TGTGCCAGCAGCCAGACTAGCGGGAGCTTTGAGACCCAGTACTTC. Protein: CASSQTSGSFETQYF.

This chain uses TRBV24-1 with TRBJ2-1; 13 bases match TRBD2. The CDR3 is 17 amino acids. Unmatched junction bases numbered 11, after V lost 7 bases and J lost 6 bases. Germline values: CDR1 KGHDR, CDR2 SFDVKD. CDR3 bases: TGTGCCACCAGCCAGACTAGCGGGGGGAAGGGAGGCAATGAGCAGTTCTTC. Protein product: CATSQTSGGKGGNEQFF.

The rearrangement uses TRBV3-1 and TRBJ2-7; 10 nucleotides agree with TRBD2. This CDR3 contains 14 residues. Germline V gene data show CDR1 as LGHDT and CDR2 as YNNKEL (reference sequence). Unmatched junction bases numbered 6, after V lost 8 bases and J lost 2 bases. The CDR3, as DNA: TGTGCCAGCCCCTGGACTAGCGGTCCCTACGAGCAGTACTTC. It is translated as CASPWTSGPYEQYF.

This sequence joins TRBV5-6 and TRBJ2-3, with a tentative D call TRBD1 (6 bases). Trimming removed 0 bases at V and 3 bases at J, with 14 bases between. The CDR3 covers 16 residues. The germline CDR1 and CDR2 sequences are SGHDT and YYEEEE. The chain's CDR3 is CASSLEGRGWTDTQYF. CDR3 DNA sequence: TGTGCCAGCAGCTTGGAAGGCAGGGGTTGGACAGATACGCAGTATTTT.

This clonotype was seen ten or more times. This rearrangement joins TRBV2 to TRBJ2-1; D is unresolved. CDR1 is SNHLY, CDR2 FYNNEI, per germline. The CDR3 spans 14 residues. Trimming shortened V by 6 bases and J by 5 bases, and 14 bases separated the two germline ends. The CDR3 sequence: CASRSLRKNNEQFF. In DNA form, the CDR3 reads TGTGCCAGCAGATCATTAAGGAAAAACAATGAGCAGTTCTTC.

This clonotype was seen a handful of times. This chain links TRBV15 with TRBJ2-2, with D maybe TRBD1 (5 bases). Germline V gene lookup returns CDR1 LNHNV and CDR2 YYDKDF (reference sequence). The CDR3 has 16 residues. Trimming left V 4 bases short and J 3 bases short, with 15 bases between. The CDR3 sequence: CATSNRAGLDTGELFF. Here the CDR3 DNA reads TGTGCCACCAGCAATAGGGCAGGGTTGGACACCGGGGAGCTGTTTTTT.